Below are 30 T cell receptor beta chains sequenced from a single sample in a study of regulatory T cells in long-lasting Graves disease (dated by TCRdb to 2020 to 2023). Read against the paper, the sample's time point label means: persistent/refractory GD, antithyroid drugs over 5 years with positive TRAb. For both TCR sequencing and RNA sequencing, RNA was extracted from PBMCs using TRIzol. The receptor library was made with multiplex PCR. TCRdb lists the instrument as Illumina HiSeq 4000. To build TCR beta libraries, CDR3 regions were amplified by Arm-PCR using iRepertoire HTBI primers. The public reads were run again by TCRdb, first through fastp at Q25 and then through MiXCR, and only productive beta chains were kept. Rows are combined by CDR3 protein, so each entry shows the most common genes and DNA. For this sample the table gives 350,000 to 450,000 distinct CDR3 sequences, of which roughly a fifth were detected only once. Approximately 15% of the sample goes to the ten largest clones.

Here the sequenced sample was peripheral blood mononuclear cells (PBMCs), taken when the disease was refractory, from a patient treated with antithyroid drugs. These TCRs come from a female donor with Graves disease.

In the case of this clonotype: This CDR3 is missing its conserved last phenylalanine or tryptophan, likely due to a read error. V is TRBV5-1 and J is TRBJ2-6; maybe TRBD2 (5 bases). V lost 3 bases, J lost 0 bases, and 13 bases lay in between. The CDR3 is 17 amino acids. Germline CDR1 SGHRS, CDR2 YFSETQ. The CDR3 coding sequence is TGCGCCAGCAGCTCGTTAACGGGGAGCTCTGGGGCCAACGTCCTGACTCTC. Protein sequence: CASSSLTGSSGANVLTL.

This clonotype was observed many times. The chain is built from TRBV28 and TRBJ1-3; no definite D call. CDR3 length: 15 residues. Trimming stripped 3 bases from V and 2 bases from J, with 11 bases between. Germline CDR1 reads MDHEN; CDR2 reads SYDVKM. The CDR3 nucleotides are TGTGCCAGCAGTTTTGGGGTCCCCACTGGAAACACCATATATTTT. It specifies CASSFGVPTGNTIYF.

This clonotype was counted ten times or more. The chain uses TRBV12-3 or TRBV12-4 and TRBJ1-2; a weak D match, TRBD1 (6 bases). Trimming took 6 bases from V and 4 from J, leaving 9 bases between them. The CDR3 extends over 12 amino acids. CDR3 nucleotides: TGTGCCAGCAGCCCGGGGGCCTATGGCTACACCTTC. Residues: CASSPGAYGYTF.

This clonotype turned up a few times. The gene calls are TRBV5-6 and TRBJ2-7; 10 positions agree with TRBD1. The length of the CDR3 is 14 residues. Germline V lookup: CDR1 SGHDT, CDR2 YYEEEE. The V segment lost 0 bases and the J segment 8 bases; nucleotides outside the gene matches: 5. CDR3 sequence (DNA): TGTGCCAGCAGCTTGGTTGGGACAGGGGTACAGCAGTACTTC. Residues: CASSLVGTGVQQYF.

This clonotype was recorded many times. The rearrangement links TRBV7-8 to TRBJ1-2, with D possibly being TRBD1 (5 bases). The CDR3 loop spans 16 amino acids. Germline V CDR1 and CDR2: SGHVS, FQNEAQ. Trimming shortened V by 4 bases and J by 2 bases, and 17 bases separated the two germline ends. The CDR3 here is CASSSRGAGPNYGYTF. The CDR3 region has the DNA TGTGCCAGCAGCTCTCGTGGGGCAGGACCGAACTATGGCTACACCTTC.

This clonotype appeared many times. The chain employs TRBV29-1 and TRBJ1-2; TRBD1 might be the D (5 bases). CDR3 size: 14 residues. CDR1 SQVTM and CDR2 ANQGSEA come from the germline V gene. The V and J ends lost 1 base and 4 bases respectively, with 13 bases between them. The CDR3 DNA follows: TGCAGCGTTGAAGCCTTTCGGGGCGGCTATGGCTACACCTTC. Encoded protein: CSVEAFRGGYGYTF.

The chain carries TRBV7-9 and TRBJ1-2; TRBD1 matches at 9 bases. Trimming cost V 0 bases and J 5 bases; bases outside gene matches: 7. Germline CDR1 SEHNR, CDR2 FQNEAQ (reference sequence). The CDR3 runs 16 residues. CDR3 nucleotide sequence: TGTGCCAGCAGCTTAGCCCCGGGACAGGGAAAATATGGCTACACCTTC. It codes for CASSLAPGQGKYGYTF.

Here the CDR3 reads CAISDPTGGNEQFF. The CDR3 nucleotides read TGTGCCATCAGCGACCCGACAGGGGGCAATGAGCAGTTCTTC. This rearrangement joins TRBV10-3 to TRBJ2-1; 9 bases fit TRBD1. CDR1 is ENHRY and CDR2 is SYGVKD in the germline V gene. This CDR3 spans 14 amino acids. The V and J ends lost 6 bases and 6 bases, in that order; junction bases with no gene match: 6.

The table lists this clonotype with a count of one. A read error may explain this, as a much larger clone is one base away. This CDR3 is missing its conserved last phenylalanine or tryptophan, likely due to a read error. The J gene is TRBJ2-7, the V gene TRBV11-2; 7 nucleotides align to TRBD2. V gave up 5 bases and J gave up 3 bases; unmatched junction bases: 10. Germline CDR1 SGHAT, CDR2 FQNNGV. This CDR3 contains 15 residues. The CDR3 here is CASSPSTSAYYEQYL. The CDR3 DNA follows: TGTGCCAGCAGCCCTAGCACTAGCGCCTACTACGAGCAGTACCTC.

On this clonotype: A much larger clone lies one base from this, so it may be a read error. The chain has TRBV28 and TRBJ1-2, with D possibly TRBD1 on 6 matching bases. V was trimmed by 6 bases and J by 6 bases, leaving 11 bases between them. Germline V gene lookup returns CDR1 MDHEN and CDR2 SYDVKM. CDR3 length: 12 residues. CDR3 residues: CASSDRHHGYTF. CDR3 DNA: TGTGCCAGCAGCGACAGGCACCATGGCTACACCTTC.

This chain uses TRBV29-1 with TRBJ2-7; 7 nucleotides match TRBD2. Germline V CDR1 and CDR2: SQVTM, ANQGSEA. The CDR3 sequence is 12 residues long. Germline trimming cut 5 bases from V and 2 bases from J; bases unmatched to any gene: 3. The CDR3 DNA follows: TGCAGCGTTTACGGGACTACCTACGAGCAGTACTTC. Residues: CSVYGTTYEQYF.

This clonotype was seen only a few times. The rearrangement uses TRBV29-1 and TRBJ2-7, with D tentatively TRBD1 or TRBD2 (5 bases each). Germline V gives CDR1 SQVTM, CDR2 ANQGSEA. V dropped 2 bases and J dropped 1 base, with 12 bases sitting between them. The CDR3 is made up of 14 amino acids. The CDR3 DNA sequence: TGCAGCGTTGAATCGCAGGGAGATTCCTACGAGCAGTACTTC. Protein product: CSVESQGDSYEQYF.

J is TRBJ2-1 and V is TRBV6-2 or TRBV6-3, with 10 nucleotides matching TRBD2. The CDR3 totals 19 residues. Germline V lookup: CDR1 MNHEY, CDR2 SVGEGT. V dropped 7 bases and J dropped 8; count of bases not matched to a gene: 23. CDR3 coding DNA: TGTGCCAGCACCTACCTCCGTTTGTCGAGCGGGAGGGCCTGGGATGAGCAGTTCTTC. It encodes CASTYLRLSSGRAWDEQFF.

This clonotype has ten or more counts. The rearrangement uses TRBV5-1 and TRBJ2-7; D perhaps matches TRBD2 (6 bases). CDR3 length: 15 amino acids. Trimming took off 4 bases at V and 9 bases at J, with 23 bases between the two ends. Germline V gene lookup returns CDR1 SGHRS and CDR2 YFSETQ. Here the CDR3 reads CASSPGGTDEKGQYF. CDR3 nucleotide sequence: TGCGCCAGCAGCCCAGGAGGGACCGACGAGAAGGGGCAGTACTTC.

The V and J genes are TRBV28 and TRBJ2-3, with 7 bases aligning to TRBD2. The CDR3 runs 16 residues. J was trimmed by 2 bases and V by 5 bases; bases with no gene match: 10. Germline CDR1 MDHEN, CDR2 SYDVKM. CDR3 in amino acids: CASSRGLGPSTDTQYF. In DNA form, the CDR3 reads TGTGCCAGCAGTCGTGGACTAGGCCCCTCCACAGATACGCAGTATTTT.

The table lists this clonotype with many counts. V is TRBV7-2 and J is TRBJ1-2; D unresolved. V was pared by 5 bases and J by 8 bases, with 18 bases between. Germline V gene data show CDR1 as SGHTA and CDR2 as FQGNSA. CDR3 length equals 14 residues. CDR3 coding DNA: TGTGCCAGCAGCCCCGGCGGATTGCTGGGGGGCTACACCTTC. Its translation is CASSPGGLLGGYTF.

This rearrangement joins TRBV7-9 to TRBJ2-5; tentatively, D is TRBD2 (7 bases). This CDR3 is 14 amino acids long. Trimming stripped 5 bases from V and 0 bases from J, with 10 bases between. The germline gives CDR1 SEHNR, CDR2 FQNEAQ (reference sequence). The CDR3 DNA sequence: TGTGCCAGCAGCAGGGGGGGGCACCAAGAGACCCAGTACTTC. This sequence encodes CASSRGGHQETQYF. The entire variable domain, with the rest obtained from reference TRBV7-9 and TRBJ2-5, is as follows: DTGVSQNPRHKITKRGQNVTFRCDPISEHNRLYWYRQTLGQGPEFLTYFQNEAQLEKSRLLSDRFSAERPKGSFSTLEIQRTEQGDSAMYLCASSRGGHQETQYFGPGTRLLVL.

Many counts were recorded for this clonotype. The rearrangement links TRBV3-1 to TRBJ2-5; 10 nucleotides match TRBD2. CDR1 is LGHDT and CDR2 is YNNKEL in the germline V gene (reference sequence). V lost 4 bases and J lost 4; bases outside the gene matches: 12. The CDR3 runs to 17 residues. CDR3 amino acids: CASSLRSGVAGGETQYF. For the CDR3, the DNA is TGTGCCAGCAGCCTCAGAAGCGGCGTAGCGGGAGGAGAGACCCAGTACTTC.

A note on this clonotype: This may arise from a read error, as a much more abundant clone is one base away. V usage is TRBV7-3 and J usage is TRBJ2-1; 9 positions agree with TRBD2. The CDR3 consists of 15 residues. The germline V gene encodes CDR1 SGHTA and CDR2 FQGTGA. Trimming took 5 bases from V and 0 from J; bases not matched to a gene: 2. This CDR3 is CASSISGSSYNEQFF. In nucleotides, the CDR3 is TGTGCCAGCAGCATTAGCGGGAGCTCCTACAATGAGCAGTTCTTC.

In its sample, this clonotype was seen a few times. The V gene is TRBV9, the J gene TRBJ2-2, with TRBD2 identical over 7 bases. J was trimmed by 1 base and V by 0 bases; bases with no gene match: 3. The CDR3 loop spans 16 amino acids. Germline CDR1 reads SGDLS; CDR2 reads YYNGEE. The CDR3: CASSVEASGNTGELFF. The CDR3 DNA follows: TGTGCCAGCAGCGTAGAGGCTAGCGGGAACACCGGGGAGCTGTTTTTT.

Ten or more counts support this clonotype. The J gene is TRBJ1-2, the V gene TRBV20-1, with D uncertain. CDR1 DFQATT and CDR2 SNEGSKA come from the germline V gene (reference sequence). This CDR3 comprises 11 residues. CDR3: CRGGINYGYTF. The CDR3 DNA reads as TGCAGGGGTGGGATTAACTATGGCTACACCTTC.

CDR3 bases: TGCAGCGTTGAACTTCCCGTTGGCTACACCTTC. Protein: CSVELPVGYTF. The rearrangement joins TRBV29-1 to TRBJ1-2, with D unresolved. Per germline, CDR1 SQVTM and CDR2 ANQGSEA. The V end lost 2 bases, the J end lost 7 bases, and 8 bases lay between the germline ends. The CDR3 spans 11 residues.

This clonotype appeared once. The CDR3 DNA is TGTGCCAGCAGCAGGGGGACAGGGGTCAGCAATCAGCCCCAGCATTTT. Its translation is CASSRGTGVSNQPQHF. The chain carries TRBV4-2 and TRBJ1-5; 10 nucleotides match TRBD1. V lost 5 bases and J lost 1; bases outside the gene matches: 5. Germline V CDR1 and CDR2: LGHNA, YNFKEQ. The length of the CDR3 is 16 residues.

In this sample, this clonotype turned up a few times. The chain combines TRBV10-3 with TRBJ2-3; no definite D call. The CDR3 runs 12 residues. Germline V gene sequence: CDR1 ENHRY, CDR2 SYGVKD. V lost 4 bases and J 1 base, leaving 3 bases between the germline ends. The CDR3, as DNA: TGTGCCATCAGTGGAGGCACAGATACGCAGTATTTT. Amino acids: CAISGGTDTQYF.

The V call is TRBV12-3 or TRBV12-4, the J call TRBJ2-5; D may correspond to TRBD1 or TRBD2 (6 bases each). The CDR3 contains 16 residues. V was pared by 5 bases and J by 4 bases, with 20 bases between. This CDR3 is CASSLRKGGSGETQYF. The CDR3 region has the DNA TGTGCCAGCAGTCTACGGAAGGGGGGTAGTGGAGAGACCCAGTACTTC.

This clonotype was recorded at least ten times. The chain couples TRBV12-3 or TRBV12-4 to TRBJ2-2; the match to TRBD2 covers 10 bases. The CDR3 extends over 15 amino acids. With V trimmed by 6 bases and J by 6 bases, 7 bases remained unmatched. CDR3 amino acids: CASSTGTSVSGELFF. CDR3 coding DNA: TGTGCCAGCAGCACCGGGACTAGCGTTTCCGGGGAGCTGTTTTTT.

This clonotype appeared many times. A much larger clone differs from this one at a single base, so this may be a read error. This chain connects TRBV20-1 to TRBJ2-7, with D perhaps being TRBD1 or TRBD2 (5 bases each). Germline V gene data show CDR1 as DFQATT and CDR2 as SNEGSKA (reference sequence). V was clipped by 3 bases and J by 3 bases, with 12 bases between them. This CDR3 is built from 13 residues. The CDR3 nucleotides read TGCAGTGCTAGGGGGGACGGGGACTACGAGCAGTACTTC. Translation: CSARGDGDYEQYF.

This chain links TRBV2 with TRBJ2-3, with 7 bases lining up with TRBD2. J lost 8 bases, V lost 6 bases, and 8 bases had no gene match. Germline CDR1 and CDR2: SNHLY and FYNNEI. CDR3 length: 13 amino acids. The CDR3 here is CASRQRAGVTQYF. CDR3 sequence (DNA): TGTGCCAGCAGGCAACGGGCGGGAGTTACGCAGTATTTT.

In this sample, this clonotype turned up many times. The chain has TRBV27 and TRBJ2-7; 10 bases are a match to TRBD2. Trimming cost V 6 bases and J 7 bases; bases outside gene matches: 15. This CDR3 is built from 16 residues. Germline V gene data show CDR1 as MNHEY and CDR2 as SMNVEV (reference sequence). The CDR3 nucleotides read TGTGCCAGCAGATCCACCGGCAGCGGGAGGGCCCGGGAGCAGTACTTC. Its protein is CASRSTGSGRAREQYF.

The V and J genes are TRBV10-2 and TRBJ2-5; D possibly matches TRBD1 or TRBD2 (5 bases each). The CDR3 has 16 amino acids. Germline V gene lookup returns CDR1 WSHSY and CDR2 SAAADI. Trimming took off 3 bases at V and 2 bases at J, with 16 bases between the two ends. As DNA, the CDR3 is TGCGCCAGCAGTGAAATCCGGGCCGGGGCACAAGAGACCCAGTACTTC. It encodes CASSEIRAGAQETQYF.